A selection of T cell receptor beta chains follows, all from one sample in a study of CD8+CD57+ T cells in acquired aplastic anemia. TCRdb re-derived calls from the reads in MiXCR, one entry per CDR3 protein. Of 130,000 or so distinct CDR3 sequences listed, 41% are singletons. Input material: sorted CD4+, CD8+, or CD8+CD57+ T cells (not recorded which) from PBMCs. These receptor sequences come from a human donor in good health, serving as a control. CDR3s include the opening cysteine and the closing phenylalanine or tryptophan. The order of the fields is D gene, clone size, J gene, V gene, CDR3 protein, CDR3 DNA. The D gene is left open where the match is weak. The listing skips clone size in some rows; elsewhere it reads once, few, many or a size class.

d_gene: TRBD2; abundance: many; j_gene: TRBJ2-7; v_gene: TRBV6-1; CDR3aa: CASSIAGGRGEQYF; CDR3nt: TGTGCCAGCAGTATAGCGGGAGGTCGCGGCGAGCAGTACTTC
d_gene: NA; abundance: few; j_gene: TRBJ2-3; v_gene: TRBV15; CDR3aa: CATSRGSLYTDTQYF; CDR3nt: TGTGCCACCAGCAGAGGTAGTCTGTACACAGATACGCAGTATTTT
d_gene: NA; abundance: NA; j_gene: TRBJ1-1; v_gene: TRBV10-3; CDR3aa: CAASERVNTEAFF; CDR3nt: TGTGCCGCCTCAGAAAGGGTGAACACTGAAGCTTTCTTT
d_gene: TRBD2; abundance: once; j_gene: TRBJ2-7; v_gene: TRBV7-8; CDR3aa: CASSSATSGRHEQYF; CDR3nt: TGTGCCAGCAGCTCTGCGACTAGCGGGAGGCACGAGCAGTACTTC
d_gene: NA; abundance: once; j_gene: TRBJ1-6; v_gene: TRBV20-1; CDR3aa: CSARDPFVGTPLHF; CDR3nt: TGCAGTGCTAGAGATCCCTTTGTAGGGACACCCCTCCACTTT
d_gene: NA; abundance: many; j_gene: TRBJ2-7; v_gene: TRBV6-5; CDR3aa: CASSYSSERTYEQYF; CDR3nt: TGTGCCAGCAGTTACTCCTCGGAACGTACCTACGAGCAGTACTTC
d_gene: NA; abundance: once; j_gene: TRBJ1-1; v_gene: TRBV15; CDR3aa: CATSRDGPNLF; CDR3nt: TGTGCCACCAGCAGAGATGGTCCGAATCTATTT
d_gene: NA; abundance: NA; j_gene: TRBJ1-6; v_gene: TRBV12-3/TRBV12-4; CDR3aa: CASSLAMNSPLHF; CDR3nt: TGTGCCAGCAGTTTAGCGATGAATTCACCCCTCCACTTT
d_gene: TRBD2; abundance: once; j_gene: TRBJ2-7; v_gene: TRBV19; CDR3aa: CASSRGDPYEQYF; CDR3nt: TGTGCCAGTAGTCGGGGGGACCCCTACGAGCAGTACTTC
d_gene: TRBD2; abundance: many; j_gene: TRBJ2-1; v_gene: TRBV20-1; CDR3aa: CSARAPGLAGTNEQFF; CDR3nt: TGCAGTGCTAGAGCCCCGGGACTAGCGGGAACAAATGAGCAGTTCTTC
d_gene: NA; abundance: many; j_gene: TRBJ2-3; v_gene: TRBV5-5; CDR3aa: CASSLVPLPADTQYF; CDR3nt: TGTGCCAGCAGCTTGGTGCCCTTACCCGCAGATACGCAGTATTTT
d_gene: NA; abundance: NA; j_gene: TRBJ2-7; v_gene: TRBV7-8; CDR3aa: CASSQGVAGIYEQYF; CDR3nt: TGTGCCAGCAGCCAGGGGGTAGCGGGAATCTACGAGCAGTACTTC
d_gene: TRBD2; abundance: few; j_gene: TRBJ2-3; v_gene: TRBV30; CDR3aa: CAWSVWREADTQYF; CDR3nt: TGTGCCTGGAGTGTGTGGCGGGAGGCAGATACGCAGTATTTT
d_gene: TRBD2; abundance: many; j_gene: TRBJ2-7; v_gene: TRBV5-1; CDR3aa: CASSMGTAGGNEQYF; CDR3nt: TGCGCCAGCAGCATGGGGACGGCGGGGGGGAACGAGCAGTACTTC
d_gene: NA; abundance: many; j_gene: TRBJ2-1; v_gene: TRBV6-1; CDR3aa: CASRVEGSSYNEQFF; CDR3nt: TGTGCCAGCAGGGTCGAGGGGAGCTCCTACAATGAGCAGTTCTTC
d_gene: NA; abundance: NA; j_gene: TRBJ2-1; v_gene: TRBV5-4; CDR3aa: CASSLGGSSCNEQFF; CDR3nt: TGTGCCAGCAGCTTGGGCGGAAGCTCCTGCAATGAGCAGTTCTTC
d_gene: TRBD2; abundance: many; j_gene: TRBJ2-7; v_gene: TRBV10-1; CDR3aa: CARPRLAGDCYEQYF; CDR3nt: TGCGCCAGACCTAGACTAGCGGGAGACTGCTACGAGCAGTACTTC
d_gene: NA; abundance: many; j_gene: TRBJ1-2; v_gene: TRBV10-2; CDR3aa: CASKDTDYGYTF; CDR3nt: TGCGCCAGCAAGGACACCGACTATGGCTACACCTTC
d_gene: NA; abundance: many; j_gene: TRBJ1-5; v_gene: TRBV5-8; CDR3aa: CASSRGDGINQPQHF; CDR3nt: TGTGCCAGCAGCCGGGGGGACGGAATTAATCAGCCCCAGCATTTT
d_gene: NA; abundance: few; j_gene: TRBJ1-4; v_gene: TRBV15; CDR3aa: CATSRSTATNERLFF; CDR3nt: TGTGCCACCAGCAGAAGCACCGCAACTAATGAAAGACTGTTTTTT
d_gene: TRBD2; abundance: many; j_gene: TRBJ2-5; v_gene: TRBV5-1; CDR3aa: CASSLAWSGKGETQYF; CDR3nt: TGCGCCAGCAGCTTGGCTTGGAGCGGGAAGGGAGAGACCCAGTACTTC
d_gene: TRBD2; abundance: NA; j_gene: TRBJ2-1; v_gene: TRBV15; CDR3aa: CATSREGTSGMAEQFF; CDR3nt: TGTGCCACCAGCAGAGAAGGGACTAGCGGGATGGCCGAGCAGTTCTTC
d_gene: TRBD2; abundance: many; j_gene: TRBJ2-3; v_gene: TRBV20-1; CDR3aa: CSARKAGGTDTQYF; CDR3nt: TGCAGTGCTAGAAAGGCGGGAGGAACAGATACGCAGTATTTT
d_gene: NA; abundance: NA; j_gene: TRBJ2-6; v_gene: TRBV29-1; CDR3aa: CSVSESGANVLTF; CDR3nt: TGCAGCGTTTCGGAATCTGGGGCCAACGTCCTGACTTTC
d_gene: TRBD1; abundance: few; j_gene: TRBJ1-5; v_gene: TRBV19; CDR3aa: CASSMTGGSQPQHF; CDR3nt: TGTGCCAGTAGTATGACAGGGGGCAGTCAGCCCCAGCATTTT
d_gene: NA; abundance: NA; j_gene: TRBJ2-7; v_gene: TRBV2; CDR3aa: CASTRRFYEQYF; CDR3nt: TGTGCCAGCACTCGCAGGTTCTACGAGCAGTACTTC
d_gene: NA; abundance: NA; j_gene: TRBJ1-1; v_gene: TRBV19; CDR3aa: CASSSGSGAFF; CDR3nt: TGTGCCAGTAGTTCTGGGTCTGGAGCTTTCTTT
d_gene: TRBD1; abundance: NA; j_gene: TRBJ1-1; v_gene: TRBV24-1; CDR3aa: CATSDSGRGPRNTEAFF; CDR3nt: TGTGCCACCAGTGATTCGGGCAGGGGGCCCCGGAACACTGAAGCTTTCTTT
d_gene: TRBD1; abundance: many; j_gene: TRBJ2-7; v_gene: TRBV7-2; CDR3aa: CATGQGITYEQYF; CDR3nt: TGTGCCACAGGACAGGGGATCACCTACGAGCAGTACTTC
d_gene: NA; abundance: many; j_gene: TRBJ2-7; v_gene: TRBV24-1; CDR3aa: CATSDFLGGYEQYF; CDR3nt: TGTGCCACCAGTGATTTCCTAGGGGGCTACGAGCAGTACTTC
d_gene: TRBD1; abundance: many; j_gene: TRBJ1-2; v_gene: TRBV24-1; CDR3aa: CATSETGAGYTF; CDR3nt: TGTGCCACCAGTGAAACAGGGGCTGGCTACACCTTC
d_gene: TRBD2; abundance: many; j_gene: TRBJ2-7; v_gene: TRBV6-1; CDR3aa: CASRAGLHGEQYF; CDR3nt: TGTGCCAGCAGAGCGGGACTCCACGGGGAGCAGTACTTC
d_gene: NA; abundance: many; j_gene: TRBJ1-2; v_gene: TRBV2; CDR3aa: CASSGGFDYGYTF; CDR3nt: TGTGCCAGCAGTGGGGGTTTTGACTATGGCTACACCTTC
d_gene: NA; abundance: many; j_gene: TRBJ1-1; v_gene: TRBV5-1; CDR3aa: CASSLAWGGTEAFF; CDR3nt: TGCGCCAGCAGCTTGGCTTGGGGTGGCACTGAAGCTTTCTTT
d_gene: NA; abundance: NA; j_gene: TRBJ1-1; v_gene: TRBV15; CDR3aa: CATSRVRTLDRNTEAFF; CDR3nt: TGTGCCACCAGCAGAGTCCGCACGCTGGATCGGAACACTGAAGCTTTCTTT
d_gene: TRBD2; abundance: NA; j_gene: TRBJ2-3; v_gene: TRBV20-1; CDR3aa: CSAAAGGLPDTQYF; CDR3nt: TGCAGTGCTGCTGCGGGGGGGCTGCCAGATACGCAGTATTTT
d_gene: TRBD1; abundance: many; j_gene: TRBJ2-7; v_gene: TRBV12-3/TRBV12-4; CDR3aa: CASSLDRGVYEQYF; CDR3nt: TGTGCCAGCAGTTTAGACAGGGGCGTCTACGAGCAGTACTTC
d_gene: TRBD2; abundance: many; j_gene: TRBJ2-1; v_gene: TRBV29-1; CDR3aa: CSCLAGGRGEQFF; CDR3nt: TGCAGCTGCTTAGCGGGAGGGCGCGGGGAGCAGTTCTTC
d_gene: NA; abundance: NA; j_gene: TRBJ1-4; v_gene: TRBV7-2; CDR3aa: CASSFLPHVGEKLFF; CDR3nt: TGTGCCAGCAGCTTCTTACCCCACGTCGGGGAAAAACTGTTTTTT
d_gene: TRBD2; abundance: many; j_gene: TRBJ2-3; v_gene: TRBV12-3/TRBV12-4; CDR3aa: CASRLAGFTDTQYF; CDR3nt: TGTGCCAGCAGGCTAGCGGGGTTCACAGATACGCAGTATTTT
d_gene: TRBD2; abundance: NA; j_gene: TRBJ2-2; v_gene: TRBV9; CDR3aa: CASSGTGLAGGPTGELFF; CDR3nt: TGTGCCAGCAGCGGAACGGGACTAGCGGGGGGGCCCACCGGGGAGCTGTTTTTT
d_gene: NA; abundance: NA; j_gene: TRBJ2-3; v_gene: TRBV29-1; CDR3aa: CSARDAGGTDTQYF; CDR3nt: TGCAGTGCTAGAGATGCCGGGGGCACAGATACGCAGTATTTT
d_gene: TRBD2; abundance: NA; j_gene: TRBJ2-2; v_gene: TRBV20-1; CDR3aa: CSAKPSGRETGELFF; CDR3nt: TGCAGTGCTAAACCTAGCGGGAGAGAGACCGGGGAGCTGTTTTTT
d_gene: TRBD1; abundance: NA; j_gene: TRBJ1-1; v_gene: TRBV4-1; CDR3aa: CASSQDEGTGVAFF; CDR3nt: TGCGCCAGCAGCCAAGATGAAGGGACAGGGGTTGCTTTCTTT
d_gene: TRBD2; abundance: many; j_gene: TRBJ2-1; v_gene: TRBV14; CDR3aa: CASSQPGLGNNEQFF; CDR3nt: TGTGCCAGCAGCCAACCGGGACTAGGGAACAATGAGCAGTTCTTC
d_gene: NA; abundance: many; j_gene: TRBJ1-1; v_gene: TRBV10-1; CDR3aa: CASSGQRGTEAFF; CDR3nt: TGCGCCAGCAGTGGCCAAAGAGGGACTGAAGCTTTCTTT
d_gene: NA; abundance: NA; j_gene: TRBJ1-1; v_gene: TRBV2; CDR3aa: CASSSQATNTEAFF; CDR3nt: TGTGCCAGCAGCTCACAGGCCACGAACACTGAAGCTTTCTTT
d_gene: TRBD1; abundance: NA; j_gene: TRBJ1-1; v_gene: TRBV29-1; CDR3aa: CSVVGTATEAFF; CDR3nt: TGCAGCGTTGTCGGGACAGCCACTGAAGCTTTCTTT
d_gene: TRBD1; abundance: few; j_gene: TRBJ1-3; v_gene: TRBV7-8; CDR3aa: CASSLRDRGGSGNTIYF; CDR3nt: TGTGCCAGCAGCTTAAGGGACAGGGGAGGTTCTGGAAACACCATATATTTT
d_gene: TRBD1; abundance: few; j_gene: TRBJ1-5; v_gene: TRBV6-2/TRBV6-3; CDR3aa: CASSKSGTGIRNQPQHF; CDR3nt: TGTGCCAGCAGTAAATCCGGGACAGGGATACGGAATCAGCCCCAGCATTTT
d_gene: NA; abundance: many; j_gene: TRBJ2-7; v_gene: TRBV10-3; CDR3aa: CASMVHEQYF; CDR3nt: TGTGCCAGCATGGTCCACGAGCAGTACTTC